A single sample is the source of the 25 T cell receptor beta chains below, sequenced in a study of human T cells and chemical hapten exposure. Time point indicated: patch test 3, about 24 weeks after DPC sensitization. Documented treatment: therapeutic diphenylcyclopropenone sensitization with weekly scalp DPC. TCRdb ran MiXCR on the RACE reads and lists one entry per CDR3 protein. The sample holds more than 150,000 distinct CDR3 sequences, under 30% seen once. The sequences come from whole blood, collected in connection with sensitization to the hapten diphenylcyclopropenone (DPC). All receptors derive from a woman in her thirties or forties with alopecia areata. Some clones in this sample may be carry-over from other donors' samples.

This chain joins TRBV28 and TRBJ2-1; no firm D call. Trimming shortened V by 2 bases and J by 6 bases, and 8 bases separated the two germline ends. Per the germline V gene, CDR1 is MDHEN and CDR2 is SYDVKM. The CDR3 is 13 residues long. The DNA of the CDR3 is TGTGCCAGCAGTTTAAGCCGAATCAATGAGCAGTTCTTC. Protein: CASSLSRINEQFF.

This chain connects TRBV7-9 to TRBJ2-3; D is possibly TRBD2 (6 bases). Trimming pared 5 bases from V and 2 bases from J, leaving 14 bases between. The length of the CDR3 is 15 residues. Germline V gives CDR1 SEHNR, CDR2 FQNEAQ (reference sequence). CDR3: CASSIGGGYTDTQYF. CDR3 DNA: TGTGCCAGCAGCATCGGTGGAGGGTACACAGATACGCAGTATTTT.

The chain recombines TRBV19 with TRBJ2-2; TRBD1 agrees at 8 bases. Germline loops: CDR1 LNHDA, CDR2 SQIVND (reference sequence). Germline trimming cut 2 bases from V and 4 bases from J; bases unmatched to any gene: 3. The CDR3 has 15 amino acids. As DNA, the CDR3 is TGTGCCAGTAGTATACAGGGGGCCCCCACCGGGGAGCTGTTTTTT. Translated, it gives CASSIQGAPTGELFF.

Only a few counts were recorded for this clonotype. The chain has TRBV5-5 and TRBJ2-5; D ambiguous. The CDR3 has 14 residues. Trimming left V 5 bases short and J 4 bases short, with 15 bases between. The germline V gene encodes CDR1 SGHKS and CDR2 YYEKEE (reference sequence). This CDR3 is CASRPISSLETQYF. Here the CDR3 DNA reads TGTGCCAGCAGACCCATTTCCAGCCTAGAGACCCAGTACTTC.

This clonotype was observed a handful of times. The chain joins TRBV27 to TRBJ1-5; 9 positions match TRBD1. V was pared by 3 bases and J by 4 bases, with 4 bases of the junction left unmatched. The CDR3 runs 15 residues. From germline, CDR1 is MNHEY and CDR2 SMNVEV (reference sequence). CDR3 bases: TGTGCCAGCAGTTTTTACGGACAGGGGAATCAGCCCCAGCATTTT. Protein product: CASSFYGQGNQPQHF.

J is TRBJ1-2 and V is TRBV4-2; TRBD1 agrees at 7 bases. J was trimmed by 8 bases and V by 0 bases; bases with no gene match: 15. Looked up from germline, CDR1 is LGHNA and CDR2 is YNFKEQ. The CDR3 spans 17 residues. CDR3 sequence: CASSQDGMGRQGGGYTF. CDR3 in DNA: TGTGCCAGCAGCCAAGACGGGATGGGAAGGCAGGGGGGAGGCTACACCTTC.

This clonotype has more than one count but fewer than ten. CDR3 region: CASSGTGTNTEAFF. As DNA, the CDR3 is TGTGCCAGCAGTGGGACAGGGACGAACACTGAAGCTTTCTTT. The rearrangement uses TRBV6-6 and TRBJ1-1; 9 bases are shared with TRBD1. Germline CDR1 is MNHNY and CDR2 is SVGAGI (reference sequence). V shed 5 bases and J 1 base; nucleotides not matched to a gene: 2. The CDR3 is 14 amino acids.

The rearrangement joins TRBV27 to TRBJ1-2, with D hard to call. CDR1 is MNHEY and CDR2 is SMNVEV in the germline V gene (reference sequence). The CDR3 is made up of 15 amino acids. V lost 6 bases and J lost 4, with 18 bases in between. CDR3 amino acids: CASSQRPPLSYGYTF. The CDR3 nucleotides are TGTGCCAGCAGCCAACGACCCCCCCTAAGCTATGGCTACACCTTC.

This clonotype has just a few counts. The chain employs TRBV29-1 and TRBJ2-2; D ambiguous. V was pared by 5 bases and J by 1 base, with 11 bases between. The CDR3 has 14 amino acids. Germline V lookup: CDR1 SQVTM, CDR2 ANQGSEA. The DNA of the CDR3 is TGCAGCGTTCTGGACCCCGTGAACACCGGGGAGCTGTTTTTT. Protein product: CSVLDPVNTGELFF.

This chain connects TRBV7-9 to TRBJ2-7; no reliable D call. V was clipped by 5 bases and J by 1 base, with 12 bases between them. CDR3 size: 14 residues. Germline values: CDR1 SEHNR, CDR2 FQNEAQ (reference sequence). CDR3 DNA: TGTGCCAGCAGCCCCGGACCGGCATCCTACGAGCAGTACTTC. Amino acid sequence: CASSPGPASYEQYF.

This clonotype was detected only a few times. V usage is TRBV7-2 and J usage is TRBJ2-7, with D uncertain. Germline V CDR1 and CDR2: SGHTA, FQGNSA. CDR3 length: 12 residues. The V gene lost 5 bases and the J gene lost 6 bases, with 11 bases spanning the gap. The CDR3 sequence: CASSHLGAEQYF. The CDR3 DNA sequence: TGTGCCAGCAGCCATCTCGGAGCCGAGCAGTACTTC.

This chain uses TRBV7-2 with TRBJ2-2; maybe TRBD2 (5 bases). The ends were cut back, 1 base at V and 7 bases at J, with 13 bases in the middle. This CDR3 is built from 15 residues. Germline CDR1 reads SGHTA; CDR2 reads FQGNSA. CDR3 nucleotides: TGTGCCAGCAGCTTAGGTGGTAGCGACGGCGGGGAGCTGTTTTTT. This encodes CASSLGGSDGGELFF. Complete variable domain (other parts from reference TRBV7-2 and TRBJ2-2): GAGVSQSPSNKVTEKGKDVELRCDPISGHTALYWYRQSLGQGLEFLIYFQGNSAPDKSGLPSDRFSAERTGGSVSTLTIQRTQQEDSAVYLCASSLGGSDGGELFFGEGSRLTVL.

The CDR3 region has the DNA TGTGCCAGCAGTCAAAGTAGGGGTAATCAGCCCCAGCATTTT. Residues: CASSQSRGNQPQHF. The rearrangement joins TRBV7-2 to TRBJ1-5; D may be TRBD1 (5 bases). V lost 6 bases, J lost 4 bases, and 13 bases lay in between. Germline V gene sequence: CDR1 SGHTA, CDR2 FQGNSA. The CDR3 spans 14 residues.

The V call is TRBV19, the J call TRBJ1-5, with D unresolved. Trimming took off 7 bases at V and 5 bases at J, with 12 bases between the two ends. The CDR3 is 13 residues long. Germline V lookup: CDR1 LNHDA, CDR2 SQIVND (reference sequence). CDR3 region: CASKMNTHQPQHF. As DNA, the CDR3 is TGTGCCAGTAAGATGAACACTCATCAGCCCCAGCATTTT. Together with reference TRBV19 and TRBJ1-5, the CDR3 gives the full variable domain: DGGITQSPKYLFRKEGQNVTLSCEQNLNHDAMYWYRQDPGQGLRLIYYSQIVNDFQKGDIAEGYSVSREKKESFPLTVTSAQKNPTAFYLCASKMNTHQPQHFGDGTRLSIL.

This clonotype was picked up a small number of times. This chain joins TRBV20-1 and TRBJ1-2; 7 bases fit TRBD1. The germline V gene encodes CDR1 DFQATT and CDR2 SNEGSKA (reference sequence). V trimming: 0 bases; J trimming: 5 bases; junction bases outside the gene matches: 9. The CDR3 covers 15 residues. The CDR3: CSARDSTGTIYGYTF. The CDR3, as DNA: TGCAGTGCTAGAGATTCGACAGGGACCATTTATGGCTACACCTTC.

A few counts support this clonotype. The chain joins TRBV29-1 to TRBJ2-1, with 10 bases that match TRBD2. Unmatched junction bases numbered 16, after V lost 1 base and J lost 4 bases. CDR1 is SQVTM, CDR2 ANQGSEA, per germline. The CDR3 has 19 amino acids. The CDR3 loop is CSVEAPLSGRSPIYNEQFF. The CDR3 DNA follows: TGCAGCGTTGAAGCCCCGCTTAGCGGGAGGTCGCCAATTTACAATGAGCAGTTCTTC.

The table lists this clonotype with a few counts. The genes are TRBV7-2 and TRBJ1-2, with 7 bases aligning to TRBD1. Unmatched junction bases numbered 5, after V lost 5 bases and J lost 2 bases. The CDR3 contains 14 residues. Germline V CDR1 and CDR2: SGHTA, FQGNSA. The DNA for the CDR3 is TGTGCCAGCAGCCCCGTACAGGGGAACTATGGCTACACCTTC. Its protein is CASSPVQGNYGYTF.

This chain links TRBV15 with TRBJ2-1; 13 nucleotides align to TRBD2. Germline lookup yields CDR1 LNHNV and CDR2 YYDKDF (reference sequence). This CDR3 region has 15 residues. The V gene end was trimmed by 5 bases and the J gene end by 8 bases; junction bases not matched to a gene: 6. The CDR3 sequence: CATSLGTSGTHEQFF. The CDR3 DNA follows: TGTGCCACCAGCTTAGGGACTAGCGGGACTCATGAGCAGTTCTTC.

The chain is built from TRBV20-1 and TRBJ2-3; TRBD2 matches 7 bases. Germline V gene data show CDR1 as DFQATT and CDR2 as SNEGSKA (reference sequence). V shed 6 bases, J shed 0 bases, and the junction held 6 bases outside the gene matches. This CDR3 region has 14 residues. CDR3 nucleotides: TGCAGTGCCGCGGGACTACCTAGCACAGATACGCAGTATTTT. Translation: CSAAGLPSTDTQYF.

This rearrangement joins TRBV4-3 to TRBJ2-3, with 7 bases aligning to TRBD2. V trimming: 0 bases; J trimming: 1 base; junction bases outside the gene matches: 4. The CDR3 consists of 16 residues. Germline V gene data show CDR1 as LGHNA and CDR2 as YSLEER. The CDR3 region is CASSQEEREGTDTQYF. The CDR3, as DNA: TGCGCCAGCAGCCAAGAGGAGCGGGAAGGCACAGATACGCAGTATTTT.

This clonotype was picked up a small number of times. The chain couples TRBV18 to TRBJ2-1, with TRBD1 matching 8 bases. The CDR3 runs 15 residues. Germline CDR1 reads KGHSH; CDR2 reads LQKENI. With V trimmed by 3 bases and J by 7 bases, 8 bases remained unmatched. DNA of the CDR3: TGTGCCAGCTCACCGGGACAGGCTATAGGGAATGAGCAGTTCTTC. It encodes CASSPGQAIGNEQFF.

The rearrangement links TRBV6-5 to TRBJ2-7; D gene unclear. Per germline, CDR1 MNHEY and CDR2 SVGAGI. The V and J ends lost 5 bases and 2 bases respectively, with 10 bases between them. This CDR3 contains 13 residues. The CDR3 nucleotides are TGTGCCAGCAGTCGGTACTTCGCCTACGAGCAGTACTTC. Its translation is CASSRYFAYEQYF.

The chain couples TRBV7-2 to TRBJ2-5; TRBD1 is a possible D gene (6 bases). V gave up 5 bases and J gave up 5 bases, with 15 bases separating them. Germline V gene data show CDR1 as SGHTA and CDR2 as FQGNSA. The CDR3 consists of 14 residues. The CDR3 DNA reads TGTGCCAGCAGCCCTACAGGGAAATATGAGACCCAGTACTTC. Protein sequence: CASSPTGKYETQYF.

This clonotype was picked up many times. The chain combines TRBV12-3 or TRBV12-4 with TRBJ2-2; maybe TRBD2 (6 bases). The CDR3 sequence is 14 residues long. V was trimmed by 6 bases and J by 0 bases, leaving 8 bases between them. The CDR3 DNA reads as TGTGCCAGCAGCCGGGACTCGAACACCGGGGAGCTGTTTTTT. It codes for CASSRDSNTGELFF.

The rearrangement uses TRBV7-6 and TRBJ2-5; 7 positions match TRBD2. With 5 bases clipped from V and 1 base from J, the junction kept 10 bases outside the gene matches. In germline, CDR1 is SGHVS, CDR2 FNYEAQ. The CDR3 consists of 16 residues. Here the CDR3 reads CASSLSGAGVQETQYF. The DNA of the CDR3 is TGTGCCAGCAGCCTTAGTGGGGCGGGGGTCCAAGAGACCCAGTACTTC.